A single sample gave rise to the 2 T cell receptor beta chains below, sequenced in a study of blood T cell repertoires in COVID-19 (dated by TCRdb to about 2020). Libraries were constructed by the immunoSEQ multiplex PCR assay. This immuneACCESS table, as held by TCRdb, lists in-frame sequences with V and J called but not all clones. Of the missing ones, under half trace to an unresolved V gene in checked studies; the others have no known cause. Counted in this sample were about 220,000 clones; about 83% of them appeared once. The ten top clones hold nearly 5% of the sample. The specimen was PBMCs or T cells enriched from blood (not recorded which). The receptors were gathered from a woman between 45 and 65 years old who had been exposed to COVID-19.

The chain uses TRBV27 and TRBJ1-6, with 7 bases aligning to TRBD1. V was pared by 6 bases and J by 5 bases, with 10 bases of the junction left unmatched. The CDR3 runs 16 residues. Looked up from germline, CDR1 is MNHEY and CDR2 is SMNVEV (reference sequence). DNA of the CDR3: TGTGCCAGCAGCTTCCATTCCGGGACAGATAATTCACCCCTCCACTTT. It codes for CASSFHSGTDNSPLHF.

The chain employs TRBV19 and TRBJ1-5; 8 bases map to TRBD1. V shed 6 bases and J 5 bases; nucleotides not matched to a gene: 9. Germline V gives CDR1 LNHDA, CDR2 SQIVND (reference sequence). The length of the CDR3 is 15 residues. DNA for the CDR3: TGTGCCAGTAGCCAGGGGCAGGGGGCACATCAGCCCCAGCATTTT. As protein: CASSQGQGAHQPQHF.